This T cell receptor beta chain was profiled in a study of blood T cell repertoires in COVID-19. Study-level information: The cDNA or gDNA used as material had been derived from T cells, B-cell-depleted T cells, or PBMCs.

The CDR3 extends over 15 amino acids. The V gene's germline CDR1 is MNHEY and CDR2 SVGAGI. After removal of 6 bases from V and 2 bases from J, the junction contained 2 bases not matched to a gene. Sequencing used immunoSEQ multiplex PCR; TCRdb keeps in-frame clones, though not all of them. The sample has roughly 200,000 clones; roughly 88% are singletons. The receptor was derived from a man in his fifties or sixties with COVID-19, enrolled during active disease. Material for sequencing was peripheral blood. The chain carries TRBV6-5 and TRBJ2-3; 13 bases map to TRBD2. CDR3 protein: CASRTSGRATDTQYF. The CDR3 DNA is TGTGCCAGCAGAACTAGCGGGAGGGCCACAGATACGCAGTATTTT.